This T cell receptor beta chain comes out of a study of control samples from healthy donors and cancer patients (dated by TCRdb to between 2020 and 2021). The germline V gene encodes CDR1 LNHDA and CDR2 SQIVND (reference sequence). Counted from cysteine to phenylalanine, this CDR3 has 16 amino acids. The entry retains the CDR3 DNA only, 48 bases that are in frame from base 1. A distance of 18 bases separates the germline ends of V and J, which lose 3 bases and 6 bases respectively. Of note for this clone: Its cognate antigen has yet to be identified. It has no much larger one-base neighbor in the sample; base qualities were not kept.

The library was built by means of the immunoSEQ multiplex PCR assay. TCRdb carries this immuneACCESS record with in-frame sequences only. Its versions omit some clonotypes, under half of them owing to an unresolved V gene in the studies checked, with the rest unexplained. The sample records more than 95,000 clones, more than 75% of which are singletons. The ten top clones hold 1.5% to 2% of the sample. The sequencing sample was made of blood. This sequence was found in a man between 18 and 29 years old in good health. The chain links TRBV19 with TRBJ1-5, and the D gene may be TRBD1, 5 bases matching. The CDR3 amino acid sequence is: CASSMWAGSLGQPQHF. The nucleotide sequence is TGTGCCAGTAGTATGTGGGCAGGGAGTTTAGGTCAGCCCCAGCATTTT.